This TCR beta chain was identified during a study of cytotoxic CD8 clonotypes in ibrutinib-treated CLL. The germline V and J ends were trimmed by 7 bases and 0 bases, with 15 bases remaining between them. This CDR3 contains 16 residues. Germline V gene data show CDR1 as SGHVS and CDR2 as FNYEAQ. For TCR beta libraries, approximately 2 micrograms of genomic DNA were obtained from cryopreserved PBMCs. Repertoires were generated with immunoSEQ multiplex PCR, while TCRdb's copy carries only in-frame clones and drops some. The sample has about 57,000 clones; 55% to 65% are singletons. This clone occurred once.

The TCR sequence derives from a human donor with chronic lymphocytic leukemia. The source material was PBMCs, sampled after 24 months of ibrutinib treatment. The chain links TRBV7-6 to TRBJ2-2, with a weak D call TRBD2 (5 bases). As DNA, the CDR3 is TGTGCCAGCAACGACTCCCCGGACTCGAACACCGGGGAGCTGTTTTTT. As protein: CASNDSPDSNTGELFF. Full variable domain (remainder filled in from reference TRBV7-6 and TRBJ2-2): GAGVSQSPRYKVTKRGQDVALRCDPISGHVSLYWYRQALGQGPEFLTYFNYEAQQDKSGLPNDRFSAERPEGSISTLTIQRTEQRDSAMYRCASNDSPDSNTGELFFGEGSRLTVL.